This paragraph reports one T cell receptor beta chain. Participant-reported clinical history was the basis for cohort assignment. The data were obtained in a study of blood T cell repertoires in COVID-19. Study overall: Specimens from acute and convalescent COVID-19 originated in the United States, Italy and Spain.

Libraries were prepared by immunoSEQ multiplex PCR; TCRdb keeps only in-frame clonotypes and omits some of them. The table shows around 180,000 clones, with 80% to 90% occurring only once. Sequenced material: PBMCs or T cells enriched from blood (not recorded which). This receptor was obtained from a woman aged 40 to 55 with acute COVID-19.

The CDR3 loop is CASSDGGRSEQFF. CDR3 nucleotide sequence: TGTGCCAGCAGTGATGGGGGCCGGTCTGAGCAGTTCTTC. The J gene is TRBJ2-1, the V gene TRBV6-1, with D perhaps TRBD1 (6 bases). The CDR3 loop spans 13 amino acids. The germline CDR1 and CDR2 sequences are MNHNS and SASEGT. V was pared by 3 bases and J by 9 bases, with 12 bases between.